This T cell receptor beta chain was recorded in a study of beta chain features in type 1 diabetes. On this clone itself: As yet, its antigen is unknown.

V was trimmed by 6 bases and J by 5 bases, leaving 13 bases between them. CDR3 length: 13 residues. Germline values: CDR1 SNHLY, CDR2 FYNNEI. The authors reverse transcribed all of the isolated RNA, so sequencing captured expressed TCRB transcripts. TCRdb keeps only in-frame clones here, not all; method: immunoSEQ multiplex PCR. Of about 150,000 clones listed, 9% to 12% are singletons. Study-wide results and limits: Type 1 diabetes patients had TCRB CDR3s that were shorter (moderately but significantly so) in all four CD4+ subsets. Patients and controls would be equally affected if PCR favored shorter templates.

This receptor was identified in a man aged 25 to 45 with type 1 diabetes. The gene calls are TRBV2 and TRBJ1-1, with no clear D. What was sequenced was central memory CD4+ T cells from blood. For the CDR3, the DNA is TGTGCCAGCAGCGTCATGGGCCGGACTGAAGCTTTCTTT. This codes for CASSVMGRTEAFF. Full variable domain (remainder filled in from reference TRBV2 and TRBJ1-1): EPEVTQTPSHQVTQMGQEVILRCVPISNHLYFYWYRQILGQKVEFLVSFYNNEISEKSEIFDDQFSVERPDGSNFTLKIRSTKLEDSAMYFCASSVMGRTEAFFGQGTRLTVV.